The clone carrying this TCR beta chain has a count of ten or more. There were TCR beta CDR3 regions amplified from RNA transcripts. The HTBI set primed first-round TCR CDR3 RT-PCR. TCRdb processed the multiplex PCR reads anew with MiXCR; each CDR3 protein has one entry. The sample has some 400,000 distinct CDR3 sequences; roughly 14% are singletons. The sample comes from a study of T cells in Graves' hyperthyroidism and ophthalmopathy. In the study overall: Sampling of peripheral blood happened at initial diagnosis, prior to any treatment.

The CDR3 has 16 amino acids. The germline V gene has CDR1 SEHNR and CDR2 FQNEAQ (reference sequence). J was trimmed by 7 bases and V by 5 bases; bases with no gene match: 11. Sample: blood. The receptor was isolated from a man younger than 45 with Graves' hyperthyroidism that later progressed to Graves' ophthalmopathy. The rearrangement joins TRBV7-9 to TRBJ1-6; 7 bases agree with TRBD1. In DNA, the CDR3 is TGTGCCAGCAGCGCCTCGGACAGGCGTGGGAATTCACCCCTCCACTTT. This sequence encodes CASSASDRRGNSPLHF.